This T cell receptor beta chain originates from a study of T cell responses to AZD1222 COVID-19 vaccine (dated by TCRdb to the early 2020s). At the level of the whole study: AZD1222 recipients whose second dose came at about 4 weeks and those whose second dose came at about 12 weeks were combined into one group, since spike-specific TCR depth and breadth did not differ between the two schedules. TCR sequencing was performed for roughly 250 trial participants, of whom some 200 were given two doses of AZD1222 and around 26 were given two doses of MenACWY control vaccine. Trial participants were enrolled by age into subgroups of 18-55, 56-69 and 70-plus years, and about 150, 27 and 61 TCR-sequenced participants, respectively, were included in these subgroups.

The CDR3 numbers 15 residues from cysteine through phenylalanine. Left in the record is the CDR3 DNA by itself, 45 bases read in frame from the first base. The germline V gene supplies CDR1 SNHLY and CDR2 FYNNEI. Clipping removes 3 bases from V and 6 bases from J, with 5 as the unmatched junction base count. The time point label, read with the paper, signifies: baseline before first vaccination. Vaccinee samples came from UK trials COV001 and COV002, including a single-blind randomized controlled phase 2/3 trial of AZD1222 (ChAdOx1 nCoV-19) in healthy adults. For TCRbeta chain sequencing, PBMC samples from trial participants were taken at day 0 and at day 28 after the second dose. The CDR3 regions of human TCRbeta chains were subjected to immunosequencing. As for the original processing: Repertoire TCRs were matched against a reference library of SARS-CoV-2-specific TCRs generated with the MIRA antigen-specificity platform. Breadth was defined as the fraction of unique TCRs that were SARS-CoV-2-associated. Depth was defined as the fraction of total T cells that were SARS-CoV-2-associated. Using the MIRA data, each spike-specific TCR was mapped to the spike region that the TCR reacts to and placed in a CD4 or CD8 class. Log10-transformed breadth and depth values were compared by one-way ANOVA with Sidak's multiple comparisons tests. This immuneACCESS table, as held by TCRdb, lists in-frame sequences with V and J called but not all clones. Of the missing ones, under half trace to an unresolved V gene in checked studies; the others have no known cause. D and trimming were read from the DNA, whereas the V and J calls and clone size are those reported in that table. The sample table lists 150,000 to 200,000 clones, around nine tenths of them with a count of one. The ten most abundant clones make up approximately 1.5% of the sample.

A word on this clone: Its cognate antigen has yet to be identified. Nothing much larger sits one base from this clone, and base qualities are not available.

The study at large found these results: Participants were mostly white British and included more females than males, and it was suggested by the authors that clonal diversity may have been underestimated. Because no samples from the day 14 peak response were available, repertoires could be characterized only after the peak T cell response. Vaccine-associated CD4 TCRs spanned the whole spike protein, with dominant responses in regions 160-218 and 743-854. Conclusions about previously exposed vaccinees are limited, since just a handful of AZD1222 recipients were seropositive for SARS-CoV-2 at baseline. Nearly half of unique spike-specific TCRs reportedly recognized epitopes outside regions mutated in the B.1.351 and B.1.1.7 variants. The 56-69-year group was small, and its depth increase did not reach significance, likely because of low power. After two AZD1222 doses, both the breadth and the depth of spike-specific TCRs were significantly higher than at day 0 and than in MenACWY recipients.

This specimen consisted of peripheral blood, obtained on day 0 of AZD1222 vaccination. This sequence originates from an adult in good health. The receptor chain draws on TRBV2 and TRBJ2-4; a stretch of 10 junction bases matches TRBD1. At the DNA level, the sequence is TGTGCCAGCAGTGAGTTGGGACAGGGGTTAAACATTCAGTACTTC. Its coded protein is CASSELGQGLNIQYF. Reference TRBV2 and TRBJ2-4 genes cover what lies past the CDR3, so the full variable domain is EPEVTQTPSHQVTQMGQEVILRCVPISNHLYFYWYRQILGQKVEFLVSFYNNEISEKSEIFDDQFSVERPDGSNFTLKIRSTKLEDSAMYFCASSELGQGLNIQYFGAGTRLSVL.